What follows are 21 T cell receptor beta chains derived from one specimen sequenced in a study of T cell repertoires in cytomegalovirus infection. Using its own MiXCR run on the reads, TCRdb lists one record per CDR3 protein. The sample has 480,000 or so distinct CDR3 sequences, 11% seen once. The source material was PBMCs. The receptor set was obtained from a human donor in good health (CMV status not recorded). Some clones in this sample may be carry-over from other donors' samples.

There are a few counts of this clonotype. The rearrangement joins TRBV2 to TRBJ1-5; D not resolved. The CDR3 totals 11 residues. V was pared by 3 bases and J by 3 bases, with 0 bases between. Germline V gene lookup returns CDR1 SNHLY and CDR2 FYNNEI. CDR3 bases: TGTGCCAGCAGTGACAATCAGCCCCAGCATTTT. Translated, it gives CASSDNQPQHF.

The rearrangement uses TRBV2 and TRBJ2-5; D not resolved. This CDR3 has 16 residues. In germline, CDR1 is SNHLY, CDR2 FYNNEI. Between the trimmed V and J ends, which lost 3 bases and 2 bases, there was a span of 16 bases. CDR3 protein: CASSESEIPAQETQYF. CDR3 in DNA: TGTGCCAGCAGTGAGTCGGAGATACCGGCTCAAGAGACCCAGTACTTC.

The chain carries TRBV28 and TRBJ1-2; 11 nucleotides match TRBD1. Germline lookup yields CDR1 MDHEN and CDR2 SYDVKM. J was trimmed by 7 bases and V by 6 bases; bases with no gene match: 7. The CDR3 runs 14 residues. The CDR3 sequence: CASSFGQGAFGYTF. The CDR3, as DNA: TGTGCCAGCAGCTTCGGACAGGGGGCTTTTGGCTACACCTTC.

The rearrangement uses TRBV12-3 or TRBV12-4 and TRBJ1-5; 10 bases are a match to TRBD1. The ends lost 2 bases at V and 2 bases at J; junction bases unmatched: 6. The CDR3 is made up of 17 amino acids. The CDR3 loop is CASSLWDRGRGNQPQHF. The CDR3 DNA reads TGTGCCAGCAGTTTATGGGACAGGGGTCGAGGCAATCAGCCCCAGCATTTT.

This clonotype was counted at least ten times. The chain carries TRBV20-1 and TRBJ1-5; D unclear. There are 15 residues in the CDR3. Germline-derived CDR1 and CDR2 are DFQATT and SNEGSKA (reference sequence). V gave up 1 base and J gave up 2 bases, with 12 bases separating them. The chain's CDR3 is CSARAGVIGNQPQHF. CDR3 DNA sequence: TGCAGTGCTAGAGCGGGAGTAATTGGCAATCAGCCCCAGCATTTT.

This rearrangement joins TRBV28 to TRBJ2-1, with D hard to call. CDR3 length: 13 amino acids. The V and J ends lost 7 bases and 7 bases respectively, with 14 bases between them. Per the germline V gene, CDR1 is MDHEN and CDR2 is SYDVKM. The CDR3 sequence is CASTRITRNEQFF. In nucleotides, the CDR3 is TGTGCCAGCACACGAATAACCAGAAATGAGCAGTTCTTC.

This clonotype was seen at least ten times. CDR3 sequence reads: CASSFGLAGGPSTDTQYF. The CDR3 DNA sequence: TGTGCCAGCAGTTTCGGGCTAGCGGGGGGGCCTAGCACAGATACGCAGTATTTT. The chain employs TRBV12-3 or TRBV12-4 and TRBJ2-3, with TRBD2 identical over 12 bases. The trim removed 3 bases at V and 0 bases at J, leaving 7 bases unmatched. The CDR3 runs 18 residues.

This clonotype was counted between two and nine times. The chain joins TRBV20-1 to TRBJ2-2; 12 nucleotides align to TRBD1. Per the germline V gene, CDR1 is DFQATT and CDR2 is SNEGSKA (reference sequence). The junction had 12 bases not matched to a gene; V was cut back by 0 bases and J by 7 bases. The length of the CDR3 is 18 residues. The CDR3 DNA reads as TGCAGTGCTAGAGATCCGTCGGGACAGGGGGCGGCGGGCGGGGAGCTGTTTTTT. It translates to CSARDPSGQGAAGGELFF.

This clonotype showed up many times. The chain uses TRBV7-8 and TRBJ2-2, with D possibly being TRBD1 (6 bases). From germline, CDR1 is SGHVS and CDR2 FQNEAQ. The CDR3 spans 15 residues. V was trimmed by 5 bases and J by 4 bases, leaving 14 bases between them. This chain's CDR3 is CASSLLGTTTGELFF. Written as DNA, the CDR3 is TGTGCCAGCAGCCTATTGGGGACAACCACCGGGGAGCTGTTTTTT.

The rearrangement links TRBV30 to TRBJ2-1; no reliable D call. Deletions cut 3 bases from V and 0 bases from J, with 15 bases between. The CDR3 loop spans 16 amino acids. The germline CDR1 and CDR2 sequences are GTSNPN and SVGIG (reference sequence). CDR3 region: CAWSPKSPGSYNEQFF. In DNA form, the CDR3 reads TGTGCCTGGAGCCCAAAGTCCCCGGGCTCCTACAATGAGCAGTTCTTC.

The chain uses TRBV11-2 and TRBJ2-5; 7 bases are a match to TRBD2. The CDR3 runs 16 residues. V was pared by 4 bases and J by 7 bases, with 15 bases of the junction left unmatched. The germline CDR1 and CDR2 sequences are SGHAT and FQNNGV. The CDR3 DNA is TGTGCCAGCAGCTCCGGCCCTAGCGGTTCCTCAGGGACCCAGTACTTC. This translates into CASSSGPSGSSGTQYF.

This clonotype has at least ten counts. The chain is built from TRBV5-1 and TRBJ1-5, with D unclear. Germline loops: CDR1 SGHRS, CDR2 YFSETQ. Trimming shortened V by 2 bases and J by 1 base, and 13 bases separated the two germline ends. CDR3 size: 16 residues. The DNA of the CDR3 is TGCGCCAGCAGCTTTGGGATCCTGGGGAGCAATCAGCCCCAGCATTTT. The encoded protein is CASSFGILGSNQPQHF.

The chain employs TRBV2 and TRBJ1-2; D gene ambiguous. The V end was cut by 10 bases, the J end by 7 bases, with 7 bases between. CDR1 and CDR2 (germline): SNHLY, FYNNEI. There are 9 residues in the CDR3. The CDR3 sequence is CANNTGYTF. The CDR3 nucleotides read TGTGCCAACAATACTGGCTACACCTTC.

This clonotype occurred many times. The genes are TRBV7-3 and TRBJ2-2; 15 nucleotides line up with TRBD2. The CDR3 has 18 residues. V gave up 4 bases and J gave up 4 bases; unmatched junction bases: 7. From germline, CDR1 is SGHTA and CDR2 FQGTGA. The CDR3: CASSSGLAGGLGTGELFF. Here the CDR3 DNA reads TGTGCCAGCAGCTCCGGACTAGCGGGAGGGCTCGGCACCGGGGAGCTGTTTTTT.

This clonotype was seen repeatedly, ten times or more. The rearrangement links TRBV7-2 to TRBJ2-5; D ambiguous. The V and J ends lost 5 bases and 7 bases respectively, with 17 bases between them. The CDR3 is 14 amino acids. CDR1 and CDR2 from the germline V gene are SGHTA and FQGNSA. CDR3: CASSTGLRVGTQYF. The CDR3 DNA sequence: TGTGCCAGCAGCACTGGTCTTCGGGTAGGGACCCAGTACTTC. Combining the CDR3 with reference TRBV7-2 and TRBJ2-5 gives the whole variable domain GAGVSQSPSNKVTEKGKDVELRCDPISGHTALYWYRQSLGQGLEFLIYFQGNSAPDKSGLPSDRFSAERTGGSVSTLTIQRTQQEDSAVYLCASSTGLRVGTQYFGPGTRLLVL.

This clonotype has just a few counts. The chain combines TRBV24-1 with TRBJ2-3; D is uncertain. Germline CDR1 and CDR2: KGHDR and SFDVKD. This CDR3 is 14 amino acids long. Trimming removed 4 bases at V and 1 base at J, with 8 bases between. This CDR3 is CATSDLFGTDTQYF. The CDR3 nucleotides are TGTGCCACCAGTGACCTCTTTGGCACAGATACGCAGTATTTT.

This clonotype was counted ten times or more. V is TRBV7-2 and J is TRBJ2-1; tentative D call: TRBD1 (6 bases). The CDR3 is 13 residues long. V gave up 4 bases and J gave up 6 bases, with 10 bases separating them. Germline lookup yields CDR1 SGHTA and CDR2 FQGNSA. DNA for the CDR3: TGTGCCAGCAGCTCCGGACAGCGCAATGAGCAGTTCTTC. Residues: CASSSGQRNEQFF.

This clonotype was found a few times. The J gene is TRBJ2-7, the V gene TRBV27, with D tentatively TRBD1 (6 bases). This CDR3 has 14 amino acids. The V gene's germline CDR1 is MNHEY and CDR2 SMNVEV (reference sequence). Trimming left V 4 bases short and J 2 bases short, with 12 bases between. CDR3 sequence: CASSSRTETYEQYF. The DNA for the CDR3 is TGTGCCAGCAGTTCCCGGACAGAGACCTACGAGCAGTACTTC.

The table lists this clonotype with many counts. The CDR3 protein is CASRPPLVNTEAFF. The DNA of the CDR3 is TGTGCCAGCAGGCCACCGTTGGTGAACACTGAAGCTTTCTTT. V usage is TRBV2 and J usage is TRBJ1-1; D ambiguous. Germline CDR1 SNHLY, CDR2 FYNNEI. V was trimmed by 6 bases and J by 0 bases, leaving 11 bases between them. CDR3 length equals 14 residues. Using reference TRBV2 and TRBJ1-1 for the parts outside the CDR3, the full variable domain is EPEVTQTPSHQVTQMGQEVILRCVPISNHLYFYWYRQILGQKVEFLVSFYNNEISEKSEIFDDQFSVERPDGSNFTLKIRSTKLEDSAMYFCASRPPLVNTEAFFGQGTRLTVV.

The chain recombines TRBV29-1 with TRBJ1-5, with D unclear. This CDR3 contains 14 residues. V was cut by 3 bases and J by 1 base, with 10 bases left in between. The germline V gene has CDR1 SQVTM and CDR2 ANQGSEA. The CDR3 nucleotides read TGCAGCGTTGACGGTGGAGGGAGCAATCAGCCCCAGCATTTT. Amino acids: CSVDGGGSNQPQHF.

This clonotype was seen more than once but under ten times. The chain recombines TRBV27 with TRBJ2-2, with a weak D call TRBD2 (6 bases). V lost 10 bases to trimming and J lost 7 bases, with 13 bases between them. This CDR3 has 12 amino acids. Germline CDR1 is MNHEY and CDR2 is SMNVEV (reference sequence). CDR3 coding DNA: TGTGCCACGACTAGAATTGGCGGGGAGCTGTTTTTT. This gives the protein CATTRIGGELFF.